A selection of T cell receptor beta chains follows, all from one sample in a study of identical twins. TCRdb reprocessed the 5' RACE reads with MiXCR, giving one entry per CDR3 protein. The table includes around 340,000 distinct CDR3 sequences, 9% to 15% detected once. The same sample was also studied in work on yellow fever vaccine responses in identical twins.

The sequencing input was CD8+ T cells sorted from blood. The receptors stem from a woman between 18 and 29 years old in good health. The CDR3 runs from the conserved cysteine through the conserved F or W. A D gene is named only where the DNA matches it firmly. The size entry is marked missing in some rows and otherwise reads once, few, many or a size class.

j_gene,v_gene,d_gene,abundance,CDR3nt,CDR3aa
TRBJ2-1,TRBV10-3,TRBD1,-,TGTGCCATCAGTGAGTTCATAGACAGGGGAGTGGATAATGAGCAGTTCTTC,CAISEFIDRGVDNEQFF
TRBJ1-2,TRBV12-3/TRBV12-4,TRBD1,few,TGTGCCAGCAGTTACCCCCGGGACAGGGCACCCTATGGCTACACCTTC,CASSYPRDRAPYGYTF
TRBJ2-3,TRBV24-1,TRBD2,-,TGTGCCACCAGTGATGTGACTAGCGGGGGCACAGATACGCAGTATTTT,CATSDVTSGGTDTQYF
TRBJ2-3,TRBV12-3/TRBV12-4,-,many,TGTGCCAGCAGTTCCCCTAATACAGATACGCAGTATTTT,CASSSPNTDTQYF
TRBJ2-1,TRBV19,-,many,TGTGCCAGTAGCCTAACGCTATACAATGAGCAGTTCTTC,CASSLTLYNEQFF
TRBJ2-1,TRBV6-1,TRBD2,few,TGTGCCAGCAGTGACCGGGGGGGTCCCCTTAATGAGCAGTTCTTC,CASSDRGGPLNEQFF
TRBJ2-3,TRBV4-1,-,-,TGCGCCAGCAGCTACCCCTCAAACAGCGCTACGCAGTATTTT,CASSYPSNSATQYF
TRBJ2-1,TRBV7-8,-,few,TGTGCCAGCAGCTTAGAACTAGCCTATGAGCAGTTCTTC,CASSLELAYEQFF
TRBJ2-7,TRBV9,-,-,TGTGCCAGCAGCGAACAACCGTTAGCGGTGGAGGGAAACGAGCAGTACTTC,CASSEQPLAVEGNEQYF
TRBJ2-3,TRBV12-3/TRBV12-4,-,many,TGTGCCAGCAGTTTAGAGGCAGGGGGCACAGATACGCAGTATTTT,CASSLEAGGTDTQYF
TRBJ2-7,TRBV5-5,-,-,TGTGCCAGCAGCTTGAAGGTACTTGGCAACTACGAGCAGTACTTC,CASSLKVLGNYEQYF
TRBJ2-2,TRBV15,-,many,TGTGCCACCAGCAGTGGACAGACCGGGGAGCTGTTTTTT,CATSSGQTGELFF
TRBJ1-1,TRBV7-8,-,-,TGTGCCAGCATGGACCCCCGGGGGGTGGGGACTGAAGCTTTCTTT,CASMDPRGVGTEAFF
TRBJ1-1,TRBV5-1,-,many,TGCGCCAGCAGCTTGAGGCGGGACTTGAACACTGAAGCTTTCTTT,CASSLRRDLNTEAFF
TRBJ1-4,TRBV12-3/TRBV12-4,-,many,TGTGCCAGCAGTGGGGGGGACGGAGAAAAACTGTTTTTT,CASSGGDGEKLFF
TRBJ2-3,TRBV2,TRBD1,few,TGTGCCAGCAGCAGAAGCGACAGGGGCAGTTCAGATACGCAGTATTTT,CASSRSDRGSSDTQYF
TRBJ2-5,TRBV3-1,TRBD1,-,TGTGCCAGCAGCCCCGACACAGGGGGCTGGGAGACCCAGTACTTC,CASSPDTGGWETQYF
TRBJ1-1,TRBV14,-,-,TGTGCCAGCAGCCAAGCCCGGCGTCAGGGGCGCCGTGTCACTGAAGCTTTCTTT,CASSQARRQGRRVTEAFF
TRBJ2-1,TRBV20-1,-,-,TGCAGTGCTACCAGTTGGGGGGAGGACTACAATGAGCAGTTCTTC,CSATSWGEDYNEQFF
TRBJ1-2,TRBV29-1,-,-,TGCAGCGTTGAAGATCCGGTTTTCTATGGCTACACCTTC,CSVEDPVFYGYTF
TRBJ2-7,TRBV7-9,-,few,TGTGCCAGCAGCGACGGGAGAGGGTACGAGCAGTACTTC,CASSDGRGYEQYF
TRBJ2-1,TRBV12-3/TRBV12-4,-,-,TGTGCCAGCAGTTTGCAGATAAACTCCTACAATGAGCAGTTCTTC,CASSLQINSYNEQFF
TRBJ2-7,TRBV3-1,-,few,TGTGCCAGCAGCCCCCGGAGGAGGGGGTCGCCCTACGAGCAGTACTTC,CASSPRRRGSPYEQYF
TRBJ1-1,TRBV29-1,-,many,TGCAGCGTTGCAGGGGATGGGGCTGAAGCTTTCTTT,CSVAGDGAEAFF
TRBJ1-1,TRBV24-1,-,-,TGTGCCACACAAGAGGGTGCGGGGACTGAAGCTTTCTTT,CATQEGAGTEAFF
TRBJ2-7,TRBV9,TRBD2,few,TGTGCCAGCAGCTCGGGACTAGCGGGAGATTCCTACGAGCAGTACTTC,CASSSGLAGDSYEQYF
TRBJ2-3,TRBV15,TRBD1,many,TGTGCCACCAGCAGCGTCACAGGGGGCACCCATCAGTATTTT,CATSSVTGGTHQYF
TRBJ2-1,TRBV27,TRBD1,few,TGTGCCAGCAGTCCCGGGACAGGGTTCTACAATGAGCAGTTCTTC,CASSPGTGFYNEQFF
TRBJ2-6,TRBV25-1,TRBD1,once,TGTGCCAGCATCCAGCGGGACAGGGTCACGGGCCTGGGGTTGGCTGGGGCCAACGTCCTGACTTTC,CASIQRDRVTGLGLAGANVLTF
TRBJ2-5,TRBV20-1,-,few,TGCAGTGCCCTAAGTCTAGATACGGAGACCCAGTACTTC,CSALSLDTETQYF
TRBJ2-7,TRBV28,TRBD2,few,TGTGCCAGCAGCCCGACTAGCGGGGACTCCTACGAGCAGTACTTC,CASSPTSGDSYEQYF
TRBJ2-7,TRBV4-1,-,few,TGCGCCAGCAGCCAAGATGCTGGGGTGAGGGAGCAGTACTTC,CASSQDAGVREQYF
TRBJ1-1,TRBV3-1,-,many,TGTGCCAGCAGCCCTTTGGAGGGCTTCAACACTGAAGCTTTCTTT,CASSPLEGFNTEAFF
TRBJ2-1,TRBV20-1,-,few,TGCAGTGCTAGAGATCAACAGACTGTCTACAATGAGCAGTTCTTC,CSARDQQTVYNEQFF
TRBJ2-5,TRBV7-8,TRBD1,many,TGTGCCAGCAGCTCGTTGAACCGGGACAGGGTCGGGTGGGAGACCCAGTACTTC,CASSSLNRDRVGWETQYF
TRBJ1-2,TRBV29-1,-,few,TGCAGCGTTGAGCCCACCTTAAGTGATGGCTACACCTTC,CSVEPTLSDGYTF
TRBJ2-2,TRBV2,-,-,TGTGCCAGCAGTGGTGGGAAAAGTCAAGCCGGGGAGCTGTTTTTT,CASSGGKSQAGELFF
TRBJ2-2,TRBV6-6,-,-,TGTGCCAGCACCCCCCCCCTCCCCTCCACACTGTTTTTT,CASTPPLPSTLFF
TRBJ1-2,TRBV5-1,-,few,TGCGCCAGCAGCTCCGACGGATCAATTCTCTGGGGCTACACCTTC,CASSSDGSILWGYTF
TRBJ2-1,TRBV12-3/TRBV12-4,-,-,TGTGCCAGCAGTCCGTTCGAGGCATTTTGGCAGTTCTTC,CASSPFEAFWQFF
TRBJ2-6,TRBV7-9,-,-,TGTGCCAGCAGCAAACAGGGTACCTCTGGGGCCAACGTCCTGACTTTC,CASSKQGTSGANVLTF
TRBJ2-5,TRBV24-1,-,many,TGTGCCACCAGTGGTGTCGTACAGTCCCAAGAGACCCAGTACTTC,CATSGVVQSQETQYF
TRBJ2-2,TRBV29-1,-,-,TGCAGCGTTGATGAGTTGAACACCGGGGAGCTGTTTTTT,CSVDELNTGELFF
TRBJ1-2,TRBV7-9,TRBD1,-,TGTGCCAGCAGCCCCCGACAGGGGACTACACGTTATGGCTACACCTTC,CASSPRQGTTRYGYTF
TRBJ2-5,TRBV15,-,-,TGTGCCACCAGCAGAGCTGGCGCAGTACAAGAGACCCAGTACTTC,CATSRAGAVQETQYF
TRBJ2-3,TRBV12-5,-,-,TGTGCTAGTGGTTTTTATACCACAGATACGCAGTATTTT,CASGFYTTDTQYF
TRBJ2-1,TRBV9,-,few,TGTGCCAGCAGCGTAGTCGGGACGGAGACGTACAATGAGCAGTTCTTC,CASSVVGTETYNEQFF
TRBJ1-1,TRBV12-3/TRBV12-4,-,many,TGTGCCAGTAGCCCCCACGGGTACACTGAAGCTTTCTTT,CASSPHGYTEAFF
TRBJ2-3,TRBV5-1,-,few,TGCGCCAGCAGCTTGTTCGAGGGATCCGCAGATACGCAGTATTTT,CASSLFEGSADTQYF
TRBJ2-7,TRBV27,-,-,TGTGCCAGCAGTTTTAGCGCTCAGTCGGCCTACGAGCAGTACTTC,CASSFSAQSAYEQYF
TRBJ2-1,TRBV7-8,-,few,TGTGCCAGCAGCACCCTAGGAAGTTTCGATGAGCAGTTCTTC,CASSTLGSFDEQFF
TRBJ1-5,TRBV9,-,many,TGTGCCAGCAGCTCAGGGGTCGGGTTTCAGCCCCAGCATTTT,CASSSGVGFQPQHF
TRBJ2-5,TRBV7-6,-,few,TGTGCCAGCAGCTTAGAAGCTGGAGGGGGGGAGACCCAGTACTTC,CASSLEAGGGETQYF
TRBJ2-1,TRBV12-3/TRBV12-4,-,many,TGTGCCAGCAGTTTGGGGGGATTCTACAATGAGCAGTTCTTC,CASSLGGFYNEQFF
TRBJ2-5,TRBV9,-,-,TGTGCCAGCAGCGCCCGAAATTCTAGGCAAGAGACCCAGTACTTC,CASSARNSRQETQYF
TRBJ2-7,TRBV7-8,TRBD2,few,TGTGCCAGCAGCTTAACCCCCCCCCGGGTAGCGGGGGCCTACGAGCAGTACTTC,CASSLTPPRVAGAYEQYF
TRBJ2-3,TRBV6-1,-,once,TGTGCCAGCAGTGAAGCTAGGGCGGGGAGGCGGGCAGATACGCAGTATTTT,CASSEARAGRRADTQYF
TRBJ1-1,TRBV7-9,-,-,TGTGCCGGGTCGAGCTCTGAAGCTTTCTTT,CAGSSSEAFF
TRBJ2-2,TRBV12-3/TRBV12-4,TRBD2,-,TGTGCCAGCAGTTTCTGGACTAGCGGGACCGGGGAGCTGTTTTTT,CASSFWTSGTGELFF